The present T cell receptor (beta chain) was sequenced within a study of T cells after yellow fever vaccination. Overall study findings and caveats: A large majority of primary-vaccination clones showed up again after the booster (around 95% CD4, 75% to 90% CD8). Sorted repertoires could include abundant contaminating clonotypes from bulk cells.

Conversion of TCR transcripts into cDNA relied on 5'RACE template switching, which added a universal primer site and UMIs. TCRdb re-analysed the 5' RACE reads in MiXCR, keeping a single row per CDR3 protein. The repertoire holds approximately 250,000 distinct CDR3 sequences, with 6.7% as singletons. With respect to this clonotype: Its specificity is unknown.

The TCR comes from a man under 40 who received the YFV17D yellow fever vaccine. The source material was CD4+ T cells sorted from PBMCs, sampled on the day of the yellow fever booster vaccination.

CDR3 nucleotide sequence: TGCGCCAGCAGCCAAGAATCCCGGGGGAGGTTGTACTTC. Translated, it gives CASSQESRGRLYF. This chain links TRBV4-3 with TRBJ2-7; tentatively, D is TRBD2 (6 bases). Germline CDR1 and CDR2: LGHNA and YSLEER. The CDR3 extends over 13 amino acids. V lost 0 bases and J lost 12, with 15 bases in between.